A single T cell receptor beta chain is shown here with its context. This record belongs to a study of blood T cell repertoires in COVID-19. The wider study: Researchers got acute and convalescent COVID-19 samples from the United States, Italy and Spain. PBMCs, B-cell-depleted T cells, or T cells provided the cDNA or gDNA that made up the material.

Clones were read by immunoSEQ multiplex PCR, and TCRdb kept only the in-frame ones, dropping some. The data hold about 210,000 clones, with roughly 84% observed a single time. This CDR3 is built from 13 residues. Deletions cut 3 bases from V and 9 bases from J, with 12 bases between. The V gene's germline CDR1 is MDHEN and CDR2 SYDVKM. The chain employs TRBV28 and TRBJ1-5, with D hard to call. The sequence came from a woman of 80 years or more with COVID-19, enrolled during active disease. Sequencing was done on a sample of peripheral blood. CDR3 sequence reads: CASSFQVDRPQHF. CDR3 DNA sequence: TGTGCCAGCAGTTTTCAGGTTGATCGGCCCCAGCATTTT.